Listed here is a single T cell receptor (beta chain). Its antigen is currently unknown. The data are from a study of cytomegalovirus exposure and HLA in healthy donors. General study points: The study found most TCR sequences rare, yet found some public TCRs in many donors. Reportedly, diagnosis of cytomegalovirus status by the classifier showed high specificity and sensitivity.

The germline CDR1 and CDR2 sequences are SGHTA and FQGTGA. The ends were cut back, 2 bases at V and 4 bases at J, with 16 bases in the middle. The CDR3 consists of 16 residues. Produced via immunoSEQ multiplex PCR; TCRdb's table is partial and in-frame only. The sample consists of over 200,000 clones, 80% to 90% of them appearing once. The receptor was derived from a woman aged 18 to 35 in good health and CMV-seronegative. Material for sequencing was PBMCs. The chain uses TRBV7-3 and TRBJ2-3, with a tentative D call TRBD2 (5 bases). CDR3 coding DNA: TGTGCCAGCAGCTTACAGCGGACTCGCCGGGCAGATACGCAGTATTTT. Its translation is CASSLQRTRRADTQYF.